This record covers a single TCR beta chain. Its matching antigen is unknown. Since a much larger clone is just one base distant, this may be a read error. RNA was extracted from bulk tissue without any cell sorting. Germline V gene sequence: CDR1 DFQATT, CDR2 SNEGSKA (reference sequence). The CDR3 contains 16 residues. The sample originates from a study of tumor and adjacent non-tumor tissue in lung cancer. Study-level background: Histology: 12 adenocarcinoma, a couple of squamous cell carcinoma, 1 small cell lung cancer.

A modified ARM-PCR protocol with three rounds of nested PCR amplified TCRbeta. TCRdb called the multiplex PCR reads again in MiXCR, with one record for every CDR3 protein. Of about 200,000 distinct CDR3 sequences detected, over 55% appear once; the ten largest clones hold about 23%. The study's findings and limits: Compared with tumor, normal lung showed significantly lower TCR diversity. Normal lung showed higher cumulative top 100 clone frequency than tumor.

The sequenced sample was lung tumor tissue. This clonotype was sampled from a man in his fifties or sixties with non-small cell lung cancer. The genes are TRBV20-1 and TRBJ2-1; 8 bases align to TRBD2. CDR3: CSARESGGLPYNEQIF. The CDR3 bases are TGCAGTGCTAGAGAATCGGGAGGGCTCCCCTACAATGAGCAGATCTTC.